This T cell receptor beta chain was sequenced for a study of shared clonotypes between healthy human individuals. On the study more broadly: Serving as donors were two women and a few men, whose ages spanned 18 to 49.

Germline-derived CDR1 and CDR2 are MNHNS and SASEGT. The CDR3 contains 12 residues. V shed 2 bases and J shed 3 bases, with 4 bases lying between them. The table came from immunoSEQ multiplex PCR; TCRdb's copy has only in-frame clones and leaves some out. The data show under 600,000 clones, roughly 98% seen once. Naive CD8 cells lacked CD45RO and underwent positive selection for CCR7, leaving out terminally differentiated effector memory CD45RA+ cells. This receptor was obtained from a man under 40 in good health. This chain uses TRBV6-1 with TRBJ1-1; D is uncertain. The sample consisted of naive CD8+ T cells sorted from blood. The CDR3 nucleotides are TGTGCCAGCAGTGAATGGGACACTGAAGCTTTCTTT. Its translation is CASSEWDTEAFF.